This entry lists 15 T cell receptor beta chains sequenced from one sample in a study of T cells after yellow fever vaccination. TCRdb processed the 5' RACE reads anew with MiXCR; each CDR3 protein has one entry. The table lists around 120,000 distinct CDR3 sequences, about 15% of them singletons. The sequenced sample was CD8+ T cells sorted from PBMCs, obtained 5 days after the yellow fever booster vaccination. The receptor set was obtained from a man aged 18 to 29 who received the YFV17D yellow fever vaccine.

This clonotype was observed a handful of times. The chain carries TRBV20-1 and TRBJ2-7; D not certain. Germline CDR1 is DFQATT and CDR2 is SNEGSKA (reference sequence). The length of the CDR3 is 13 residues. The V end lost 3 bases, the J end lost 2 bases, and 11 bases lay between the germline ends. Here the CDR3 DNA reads TGCAGTGCTAGGAGTGGCATAACCTACGAGCAGTACTTC. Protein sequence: CSARSGITYEQYF.

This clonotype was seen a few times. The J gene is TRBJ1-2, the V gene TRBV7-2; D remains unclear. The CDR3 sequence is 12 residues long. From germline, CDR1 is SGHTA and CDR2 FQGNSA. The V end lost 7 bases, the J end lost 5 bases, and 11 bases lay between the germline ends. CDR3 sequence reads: CASTGGGYGYTF. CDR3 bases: TGTGCCAGCACCGGCGGAGGGTATGGCTACACCTTC. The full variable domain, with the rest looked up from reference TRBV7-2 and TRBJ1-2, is GAGVSQSPSNKVTEKGKDVELRCDPISGHTALYWYRQSLGQGLEFLIYFQGNSAPDKSGLPSDRFSAERTGGSVSTLTIQRTQQEDSAVYLCASTGGGYGYTFGSGTRLTVV.

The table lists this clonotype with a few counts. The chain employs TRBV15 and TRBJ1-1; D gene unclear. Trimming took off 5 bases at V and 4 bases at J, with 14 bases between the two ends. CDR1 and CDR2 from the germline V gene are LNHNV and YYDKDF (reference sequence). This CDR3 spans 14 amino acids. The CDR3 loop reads CATSAGHSSTEAFF. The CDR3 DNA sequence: TGTGCCACCAGCGCCGGCCACAGTTCCACTGAAGCTTTCTTT.

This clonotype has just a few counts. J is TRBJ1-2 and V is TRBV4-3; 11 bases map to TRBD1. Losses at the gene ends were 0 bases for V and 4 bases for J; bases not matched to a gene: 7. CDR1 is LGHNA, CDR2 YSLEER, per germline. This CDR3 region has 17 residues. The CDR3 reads CASSQDGRTGGAYGYTF. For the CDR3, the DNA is TGCGCCAGCAGCCAAGACGGGCGGACAGGGGGCGCCTATGGCTACACCTTC.

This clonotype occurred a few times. CDR3 nucleotide sequence: TGCGCCAGCAGCCCTACGATCAACAATGAGCAGTTCTTC. The encoded protein is CASSPTINNEQFF. This chain uses TRBV4-1 with TRBJ2-1; D gene uncertain. Germline V gene lookup returns CDR1 MGHRA and CDR2 YSYEKL. Trimming removed 4 bases at V and 5 bases at J, with 9 bases between. The CDR3 is 13 amino acids.

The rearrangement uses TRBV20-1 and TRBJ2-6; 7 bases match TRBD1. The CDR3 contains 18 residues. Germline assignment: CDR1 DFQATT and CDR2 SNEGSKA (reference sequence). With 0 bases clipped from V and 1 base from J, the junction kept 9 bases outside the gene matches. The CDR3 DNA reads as TGCAGTGCTAGAGATACGGGGACAGAGGCGTCTGGGGCCAACGTCCTGACTTTC. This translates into CSARDTGTEASGANVLTF.

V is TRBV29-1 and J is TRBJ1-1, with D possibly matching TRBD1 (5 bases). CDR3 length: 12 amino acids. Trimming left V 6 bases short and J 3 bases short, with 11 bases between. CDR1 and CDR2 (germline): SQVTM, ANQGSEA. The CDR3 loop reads CSVGRGDTEAFF. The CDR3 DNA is TGCAGCGTGGGGAGGGGAGACACTGAAGCTTTCTTT.

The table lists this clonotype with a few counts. CDR3 nucleotide sequence: TGTGCCAGCAGCTTAGTTAGGGACACTGAAGCTTTCTTT. This encodes CASSLVRDTEAFF. The chain links TRBV13 to TRBJ1-1; D remains unclear. Trimming removed 1 base at V and 3 bases at J, with 6 bases between. Germline V CDR1 and CDR2: PRHDT, FYEKMQ (reference sequence). The CDR3 totals 13 residues.

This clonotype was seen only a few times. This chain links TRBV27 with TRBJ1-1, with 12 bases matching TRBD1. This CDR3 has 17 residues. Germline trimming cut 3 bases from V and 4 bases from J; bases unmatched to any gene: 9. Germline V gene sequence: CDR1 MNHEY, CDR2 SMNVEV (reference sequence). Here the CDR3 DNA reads TGTGCCAGCAGTTTGATTGGGACAGGGGGCGCGGGCACTGAAGCTTTCTTT. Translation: CASSLIGTGGAGTEAFF.

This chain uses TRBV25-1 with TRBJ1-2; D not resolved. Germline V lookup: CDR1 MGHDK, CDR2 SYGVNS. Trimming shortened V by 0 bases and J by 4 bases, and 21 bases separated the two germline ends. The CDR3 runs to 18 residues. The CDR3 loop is CASSEYSGSGIDSYGYTF. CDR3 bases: TGTGCCAGCAGTGAATATTCGGGCAGCGGGATCGATTCCTATGGCTACACCTTC.

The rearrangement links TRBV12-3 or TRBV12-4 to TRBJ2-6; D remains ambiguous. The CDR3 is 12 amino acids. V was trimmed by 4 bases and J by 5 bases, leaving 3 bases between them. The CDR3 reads CASSSWANVLTF. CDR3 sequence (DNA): TGTGCCAGCAGTTCGTGGGCCAACGTCCTGACTTTC.

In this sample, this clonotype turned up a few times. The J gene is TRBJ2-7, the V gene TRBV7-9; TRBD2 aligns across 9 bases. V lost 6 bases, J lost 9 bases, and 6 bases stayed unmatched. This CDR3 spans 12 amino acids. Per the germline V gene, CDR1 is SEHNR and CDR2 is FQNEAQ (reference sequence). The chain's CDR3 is CASSPAGGWQYV. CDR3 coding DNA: TGTGCCAGCAGTCCAGCGGGGGGATGGCAGTACGTC.

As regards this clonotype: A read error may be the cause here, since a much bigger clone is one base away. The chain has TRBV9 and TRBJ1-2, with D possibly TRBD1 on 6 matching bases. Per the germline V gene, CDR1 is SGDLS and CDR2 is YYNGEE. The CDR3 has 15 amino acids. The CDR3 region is CSSSVGGPIEGGYTF. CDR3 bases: TGTTCCAGCAGCGTAGGGGGTCCGATCGAGGGTGGCTACACCTTC.

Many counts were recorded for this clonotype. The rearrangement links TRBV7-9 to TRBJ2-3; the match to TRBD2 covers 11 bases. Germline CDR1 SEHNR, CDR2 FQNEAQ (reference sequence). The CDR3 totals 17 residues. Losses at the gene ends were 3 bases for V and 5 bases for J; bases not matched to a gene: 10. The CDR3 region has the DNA TGTGCCAGCAGCTTCGCTAGACTAGCGGGGTCGGTAGATACGCAGTATTTT. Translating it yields CASSFARLAGSVDTQYF.

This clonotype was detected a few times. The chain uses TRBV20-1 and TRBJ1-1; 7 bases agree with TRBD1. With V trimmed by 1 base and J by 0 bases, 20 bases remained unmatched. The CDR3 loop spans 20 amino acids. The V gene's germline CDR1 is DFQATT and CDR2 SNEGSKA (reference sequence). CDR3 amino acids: CSARGWSPETGTAMNTEAFF. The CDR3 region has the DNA TGCAGTGCTAGAGGTTGGAGTCCCGAAACGGGGACAGCCATGAACACTGAAGCTTTCTTT.